A selection of T cell receptor beta chains follows, all from one sample in a study of blood T cell repertoires in COVID-19. The protocol was immunoSEQ multiplex PCR, while the TCRdb copy is restricted to in-frame clones and leaves out a portion. This table has about 110,000 clones, around nine tenths appearing once. Input material: peripheral blood. These receptors originate from a woman in her forties or fifties with acute or convalescent COVID-19. CDR3s include the opening cysteine and the closing phenylalanine or tryptophan. A D gene is named only where the DNA matches it firmly. Rows give clone size only sometimes, using once, few, many, or a class for an expanded clone.

J | D | V | size | length | CDR3 | DNA
TRBJ1-2 | NA | TRBV5-6 | NA | 13 | CASSWASNYGYTF | TGTGCCAGCAGCTGGGCATCTAACTATGGCTACACCTTC
TRBJ1-1 | NA | TRBV6-5 | NA | 11 | CASSYGPEAFF | TGTGCCAGCAGTTACGGCCCTGAAGCTTTCTTT
TRBJ2-2 | TRBD1 | TRBV2 | NA | 15 | CASSAWQGVGGELFF | TGTGCCAGCAGTGCGTGGCAGGGGGTGGGCGGGGAGCTGTTTTTT
TRBJ1-1 | NA | TRBV29-1 | NA | 14 | CSVEAVTTYTEAFF | TGCAGCGTTGAAGCGGTAACTACCTATACTGAAGCTTTCTTT
TRBJ1-2 | NA | TRBV6-5 | NA | 10 | CASSTYGYTF | TGTGCCAGCAGTACTTATGGCTACACCTTC
TRBJ1-1 | NA | TRBV2 | NA | 13 | CASTQGGLGEAFF | TGTGCCAGCACCCAGGGTGGGCTTGGTGAAGCTTTCTTT
TRBJ2-5 | TRBD1 | TRBV11-3 | NA | 14 | CASSARDSQETQYF | TGTGCCAGCAGCGCCCGGGACAGCCAAGAGACCCAGTACTTC
TRBJ1-4 | TRBD1 | TRBV7-2 | NA | 15 | CASSIAGTGNEKLFF | TGTGCCAGCAGCATCGCCGGGACAGGGAACGAAAAACTGTTTTTT
TRBJ2-3 | TRBD2 | TRBV4-1 | once | 15 | CASSQVGLALDTQYF | TGCGCCAGCAGCCAAGTGGGACTAGCGTTAGATACGCAGTATTTT
TRBJ1-1 | NA | TRBV2 | NA | 11 | CASAVLTEAFF | TGTGCCAGCGCAGTACTAACTGAAGCTTTCTTT
TRBJ2-1 | NA | TRBV7-9 | NA | 15 | CASSLDPNRVHEQFF | TGTGCCAGCAGCTTAGATCCCAACAGGGTCCATGAGCAGTTCTTC
TRBJ2-7 | TRBD2 | TRBV14 | NA | 16 | CASSQEWSSGVREQYF | TGTGCCAGCAGCCAAGAATGGTCTAGCGGTGTACGAGAGCAGTACTTC
TRBJ1-1 | TRBD1 | TRBV18 | NA | 16 | CASSPSGGVFNTEAFF | TGTGCCAGCTCACCATCAGGGGGTGTTTTTAACACTGAAGCTTTCTTT
TRBJ1-1 | NA | TRBV2 | NA | 14 | CASEHALMNTEAFF | TGTGCCAGCGAGCACGCTCTTATGAACACTGAAGCTTTCTTT
TRBJ2-2 | NA | TRBV6-5 | NA | 14 | CASKQAMNTGELFF | TGTGCCAGCAAACAGGCCATGAACACCGGGGAGCTGTTTTTT
TRBJ2-2 | NA | TRBV30 | once | 15 | CAWSVLSSITGELFF | TGTGCCTGGAGTGTACTATCTTCCATCACCGGGGAGCTGTTTTTT
TRBJ2-1 | NA | TRBV7-6 | NA | 16 | CASSPLPAGSYNEQFF | TGTGCCAGCAGCCCGCTCCCGGCGGGCTCCTACAATGAGCAGTTCTTC
TRBJ2-7 | TRBD2 | TRBV9 | NA | 14 | CASSVGGGRDEQYF | TGTGCCAGCAGCGTAGGTGGAGGGAGGGACGAGCAGTACTTC
TRBJ2-7 | TRBD2 | TRBV2 | NA | 14 | CASSVGGSRHEQYF | TGTGCCAGCAGTGTGGGGGGGAGTAGGCACGAGCAGTACTTC
TRBJ2-2 | TRBD2 | TRBV5-1 | NA | 16 | CASSPATSGLTGELFF | TGCGCCAGCAGCCCCGCGACTAGCGGTCTTACCGGGGAGCTGTTTTTT
TRBJ2-1 | TRBD2 | TRBV27 | NA | 15 | CASSLHTGGQGEQFF | TGTGCCAGCAGTTTACATACGGGAGGGCAGGGTGAGCAGTTCTTC
TRBJ2-7 | NA | TRBV5-1 | NA | 15 | CASTAIGGAAHEQYF | TGCGCCAGCACCGCGATCGGTGGGGCCGCCCACGAGCAGTACTTC
TRBJ2-4 | NA | TRBV28 | NA | 16 | CASSLWGTGAGNIQYF | TGTGCCAGCAGTTTATGGGGAACAGGGGCGGGGAACATTCAGTACTTC
TRBJ1-2 | TRBD1 | TRBV9 | NA | 12 | CASSEMDRGYTF | TGTGCCAGCAGCGAGATGGACAGGGGCTACACCTTC
TRBJ2-7 | NA | TRBV11-2 | NA | 13 | CASSLVAWYEQYF | TGTGCCAGCAGCTTAGTAGCGTGGTACGAGCAGTACTTC
TRBJ2-2 | TRBD1 | TRBV5-1 | once | 15 | CASSPQTGDSGELFF | TGCGCCAGCAGCCCGCAGACAGGGGACTCCGGGGAGCTGTTTTTT
TRBJ2-3 | TRBD2 | TRBV5-8 | NA | 15 | CASSLRLAGTDTQYF | TGTGCCAGCAGCTTGAGACTAGCCGGAACAGATACGCAGTATTTT